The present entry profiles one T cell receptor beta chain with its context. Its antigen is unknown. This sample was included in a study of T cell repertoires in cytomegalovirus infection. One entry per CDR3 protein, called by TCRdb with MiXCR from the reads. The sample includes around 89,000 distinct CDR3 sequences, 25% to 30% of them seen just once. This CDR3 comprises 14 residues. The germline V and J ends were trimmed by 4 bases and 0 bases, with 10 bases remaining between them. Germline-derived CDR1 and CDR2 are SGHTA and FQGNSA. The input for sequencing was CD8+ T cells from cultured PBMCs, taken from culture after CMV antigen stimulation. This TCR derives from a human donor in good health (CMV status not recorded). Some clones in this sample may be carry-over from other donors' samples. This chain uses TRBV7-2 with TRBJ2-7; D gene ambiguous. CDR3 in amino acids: CASSSRTLSYEQYF. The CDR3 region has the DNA TGTGCCAGCAGCTCCCGGACGCTCTCCTACGAGCAGTACTTC.